This TCR beta chain was documented in a study of TIL therapy for anti-PD-1-resistant metastatic lung cancer. Background on the study: Tumors were harvested before any PD-1/PD-L1 blockade. Most patients had lung adenocarcinoma. General observations from the study: The baseline peripheral repertoire was partially replaced by infused TIL clonotypes that later decayed.

The CDR3 consists of 19 residues. Trimming removed 3 bases from V and 8 bases from J; junction bases left unmatched: 20. Germline V gene data show CDR1 as WNHNN and CDR2 as SYGVQD (reference sequence). Comment on this clone: Its antigen remains unidentified.

The libraries were made with immunoSEQ v3. Survey-level samples got about 2 million read pairs; deep-level samples got about 5-6.5 million. The repertoire was sequenced with immunoSEQ multiplex PCR; TCRdb's copy has only in-frame clones and lacks some. The data show some 37,000 clones, 73% seen once. Time point denoted: pre-treatment sample, taken before nivolumab and TIL therapy. The source was blood, collected at baseline. The V and J genes are TRBV10-1 and TRBJ1-4, with 8 positions matching TRBD1. The source of this sequence is a person aged 25-80 years with non-small cell lung cancer. In DNA form, the CDR3 reads TGCGCCAGCAGTGAACCGAGCGGGGGGCCGACAGGGGTGGACGAAAAACTGTTTTTT. Protein: CASSEPSGGPTGVDEKLFF.